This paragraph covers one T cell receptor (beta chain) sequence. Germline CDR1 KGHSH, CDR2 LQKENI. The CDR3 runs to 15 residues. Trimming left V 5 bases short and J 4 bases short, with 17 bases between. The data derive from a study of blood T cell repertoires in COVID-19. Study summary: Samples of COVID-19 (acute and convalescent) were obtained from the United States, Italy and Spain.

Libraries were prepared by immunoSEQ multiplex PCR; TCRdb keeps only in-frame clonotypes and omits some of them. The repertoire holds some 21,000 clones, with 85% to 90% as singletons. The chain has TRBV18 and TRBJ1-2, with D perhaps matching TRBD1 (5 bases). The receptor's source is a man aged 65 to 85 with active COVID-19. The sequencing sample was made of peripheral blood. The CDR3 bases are TGTGCCAGCTCAAGCAGGGATTTGAATGGCTATGGCTACACCTTC. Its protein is CASSSRDLNGYGYTF.